This is a list of T cell receptor beta chains from one sample in a study of cytomegalovirus exposure and HLA in healthy donors. The repertoire was sequenced with immunoSEQ multiplex PCR; TCRdb's copy has only in-frame clones and lacks some. The sample carries around 94,000 clones, around 68% recorded once. The sample consisted of PBMCs. These TCRs come from a human donor in good health. Both conserved end residues are part of each CDR3. Each record gives: J gene, V gene, D gene, clone size, CDR3 DNA, CDR3 protein. D genes are given only for firm matches. Only some rows state a clone size, as once, few, many or a class for expanded clones.

j_gene: TRBJ2-7; v_gene: TRBV19; d_gene: TRBD2; abundance: .; CDR3nt: TGTGCCAGTAGTCCCCAGGGACTAGCGGGAGCCGAGCAGTACTTC; CDR3aa: CASSPQGLAGAEQYF
j_gene: TRBJ1-1; v_gene: TRBV5-1; d_gene: .; abundance: .; CDR3nt: TGCGCCAGCAGCTTGGCCATGGGGGCGTTTGAAGCTTTCTTT; CDR3aa: CASSLAMGAFEAFF
j_gene: TRBJ2-7; v_gene: TRBV30; d_gene: .; abundance: .; CDR3nt: TGTGCCTGGAGTGTACAGGTCTCCTCCTACGAGCAGTACTTC; CDR3aa: CAWSVQVSSYEQYF
j_gene: TRBJ1-1; v_gene: TRBV2; d_gene: TRBD1; abundance: .; CDR3nt: TGTGCCAGCAAGCCCACGACCGGACAGGGGTTGGCCGCTTTCTTT; CDR3aa: CASKPTTGQGLAAFF
j_gene: TRBJ1-1; v_gene: TRBV18; d_gene: TRBD1; abundance: few; CDR3nt: TGTGCCAGCTCACCCCTACGGGACAGGGAGAGGCCGAACACTGAAGCTTTCTTT; CDR3aa: CASSPLRDRERPNTEAFF
j_gene: TRBJ2-2; v_gene: TRBV7-9; d_gene: TRBD1; abundance: few; CDR3nt: TGTGCCAGCAGCGTCCGGGACAGTCAGCCCGGGGAGCTGTTTTTT; CDR3aa: CASSVRDSQPGELFF
j_gene: TRBJ2-7; v_gene: TRBV5-1; d_gene: TRBD2; abundance: .; CDR3nt: TGCGCCAGCAGGACCGAACGGCCTAGCGGGAGTCACGAGCAGTACTTC; CDR3aa: CASRTERPSGSHEQYF
j_gene: TRBJ1-3; v_gene: TRBV28; d_gene: .; abundance: few; CDR3nt: TGTGCCAGCAGTCTACCCCACAGGGGAAACACCATATATTTT; CDR3aa: CASSLPHRGNTIYF
j_gene: TRBJ2-1; v_gene: TRBV7-9; d_gene: .; abundance: .; CDR3nt: TGTGCCAGCAGCTTAAGCGTCCGCAATGAGCAGTTCTTC; CDR3aa: CASSLSVRNEQFF
j_gene: TRBJ1-1; v_gene: TRBV11-2; d_gene: .; abundance: .; CDR3nt: TGTGCCAGCCGAACTCTTGCAGGGTTGAACACTGAAGCTTTCTTT; CDR3aa: CASRTLAGLNTEAFF